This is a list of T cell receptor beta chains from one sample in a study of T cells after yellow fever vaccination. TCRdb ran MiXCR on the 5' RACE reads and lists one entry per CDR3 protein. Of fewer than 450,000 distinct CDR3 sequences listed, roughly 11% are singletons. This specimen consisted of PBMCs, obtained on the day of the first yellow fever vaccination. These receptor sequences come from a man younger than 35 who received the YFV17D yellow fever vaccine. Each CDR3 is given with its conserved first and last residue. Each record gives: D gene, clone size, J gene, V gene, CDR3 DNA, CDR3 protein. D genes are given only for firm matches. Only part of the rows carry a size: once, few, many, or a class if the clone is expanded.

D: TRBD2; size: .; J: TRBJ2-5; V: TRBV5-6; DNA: TGTGCCAGCAGCTTGGAACTAGCGGGGAAAGAGACCCAGTACTTC; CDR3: CASSLELAGKETQYF
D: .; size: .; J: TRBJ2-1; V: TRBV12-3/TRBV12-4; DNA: TGTGCCAGCAGTACCTTCCACGGGACTCGGAATGAGCAGTTCTTC; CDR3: CASSTFHGTRNEQFF
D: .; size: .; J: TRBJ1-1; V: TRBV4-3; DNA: TGCGCCAGCAGCCAAGCTTGGAGGGGAACTGAAGCTTTCTTT; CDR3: CASSQAWRGTEAFF
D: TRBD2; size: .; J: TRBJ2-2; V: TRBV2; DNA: TGTGCCAGCAGTAGCGGGGGGACCAACACCGGGGAGCTGTTTTTT; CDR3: CASSSGGTNTGELFF
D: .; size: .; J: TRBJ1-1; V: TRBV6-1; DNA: TGTGCCAGCAGGGCCGTTGGGGGACGTGCTTTCTTT; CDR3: CASRAVGGRAFF
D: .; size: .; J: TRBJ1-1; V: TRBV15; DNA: TGTGCCACCAGCAGAGATTCGGGGGCTGAAGCTTTCTTT; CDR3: CATSRDSGAEAFF
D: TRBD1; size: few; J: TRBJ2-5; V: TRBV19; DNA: TGTGCCAGTAGTCCACAGGGGTGGAGAGGAGAGACCCAGTACTTC; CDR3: CASSPQGWRGETQYF
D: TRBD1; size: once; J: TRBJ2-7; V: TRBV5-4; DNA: TGTGCCAGCAGCAGTCCCGGGACAGGTATCCACGAGCAGTACTTC; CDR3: CASSSPGTGIHEQYF
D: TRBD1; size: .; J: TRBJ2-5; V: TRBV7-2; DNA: TGTGCCAGCAGCTCGAGACCCGGGACAGGGGGAGACCAGTACTTC; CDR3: CASSSRPGTGGDQYF
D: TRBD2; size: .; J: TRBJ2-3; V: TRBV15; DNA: TGTGCCACCAGCCGGACTAGCGGGGCCTTGTACACAGATACGCAGTATTTT; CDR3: CATSRTSGALYTDTQYF
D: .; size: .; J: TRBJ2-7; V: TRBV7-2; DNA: TGTGCCAGCAGCTTAGGGGGCGGTATAAGCTCCTACGAGCAGTACTTC; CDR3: CASSLGGGISSYEQYF
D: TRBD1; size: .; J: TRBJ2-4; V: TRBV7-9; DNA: TGTGCCAGCAGCCAGATTGGGACAGCCCTAGCCAAAAACATTCAGTACTTC; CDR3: CASSQIGTALAKNIQYF
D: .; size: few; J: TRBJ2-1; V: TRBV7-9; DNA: TGTGCCAGCAGCCGAGGACGGAGTCCTTGGGAGCAGTTCTTC; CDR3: CASSRGRSPWEQFF
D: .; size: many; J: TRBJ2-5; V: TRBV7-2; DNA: TGTGCCAGCAGCCGGCGGAGGACCCAAGAGACCCAGTACTTC; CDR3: CASSRRRTQETQYF
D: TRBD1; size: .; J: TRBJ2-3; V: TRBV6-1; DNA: TGTGCCAGCAGTGAATCCCCGGACAGGGATACGCAGTATTTT; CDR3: CASSESPDRDTQYF
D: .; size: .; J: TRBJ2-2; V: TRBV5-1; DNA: TGCGCCAGCCTCGACCCCCGGGCCCGGAACACCGGGGAGCTGTTTTTT; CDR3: CASLDPRARNTGELFF
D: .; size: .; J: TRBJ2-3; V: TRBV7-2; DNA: TGTGCCAGCAGCTCGGCTGGTCCCTACCTTAGCACAGATACGCAGTATTTT; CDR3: CASSSAGPYLSTDTQYF
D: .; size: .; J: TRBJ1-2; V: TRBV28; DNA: TGTGCCAGCAGTTTGGGGCAGGGGTGGTCGCGGGGCTACACCTTC; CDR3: CASSLGQGWSRGYTF
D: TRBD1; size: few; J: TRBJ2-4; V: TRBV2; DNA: TGTGCCAGCAGGGCCGGGACAGGGGGAGACATTCAGTACTTC; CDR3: CASRAGTGGDIQYF
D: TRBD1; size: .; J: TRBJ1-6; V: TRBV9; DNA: TGTGCCAGCAGCAGACAGGGTTTTGGCGATTCACCCCTCCACTTT; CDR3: CASSRQGFGDSPLHF
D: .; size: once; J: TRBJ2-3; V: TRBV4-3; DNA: TGCGCCAGCAGCCAAGAACCTGCTAGCACAGATACGCAGTATTTT; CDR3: CASSQEPASTDTQYF
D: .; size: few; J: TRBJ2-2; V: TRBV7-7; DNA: TGTGCTAGCAGCTTAGCGTATCTCACCGGGGAGCTGTTTTTT; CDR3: CASSLAYLTGELFF
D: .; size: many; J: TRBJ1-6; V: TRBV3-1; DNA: TGTGCCAGCAGCCAAGAGGGGTTCGCCTATAATTCACCCCTCCACTTT; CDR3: CASSQEGFAYNSPLHF
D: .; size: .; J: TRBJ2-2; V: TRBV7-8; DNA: TGTGCCAGCAGCCGCACGGGACCGAAGAACACCGGGGAGCTGTTTTTT; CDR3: CASSRTGPKNTGELFF
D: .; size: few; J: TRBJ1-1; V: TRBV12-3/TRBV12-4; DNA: TGTGCCAGCAGTTTAGTTAGTCCGAACACTGAAGCTTTCTTT; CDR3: CASSLVSPNTEAFF
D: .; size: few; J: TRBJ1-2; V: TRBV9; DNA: TGTGCCAGCAGCGTATCGGGGGCAAGGAACAGCCCTTATGGCTACACCTTC; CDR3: CASSVSGARNSPYGYTF
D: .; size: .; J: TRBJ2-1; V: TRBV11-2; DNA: TGTGCCAGCAGCTTAGACCCGACAGGGCGGACAGACGGGGGGTTCTTC; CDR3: CASSLDPTGRTDGGFF